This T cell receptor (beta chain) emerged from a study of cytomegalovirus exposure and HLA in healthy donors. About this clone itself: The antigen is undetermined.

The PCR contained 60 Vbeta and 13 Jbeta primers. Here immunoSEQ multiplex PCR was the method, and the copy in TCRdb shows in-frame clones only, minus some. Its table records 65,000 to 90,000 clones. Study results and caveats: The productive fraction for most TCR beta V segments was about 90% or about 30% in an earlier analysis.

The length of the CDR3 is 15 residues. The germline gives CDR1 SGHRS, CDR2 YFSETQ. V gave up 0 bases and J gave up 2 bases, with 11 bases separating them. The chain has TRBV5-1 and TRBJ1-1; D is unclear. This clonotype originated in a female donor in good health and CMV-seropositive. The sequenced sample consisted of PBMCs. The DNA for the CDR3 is TGCGCCAGCAGCTTGGCCGGCGGAGCTAACACTGAAGCTTTCTTT. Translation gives CASSLAGGANTEAFF.